The source of this T cell receptor (beta chain) is a study of tumor and adjacent non-tumor tissue in lung cancer. About the research overall: There were about twelve adenocarcinoma, 2 squamous cell carcinoma and 1 small cell lung cancer cases. The patients, approximately nine men and a few women, were about 31 to 85 with stage I to III disease.

Findings and limits, study-wide: Significantly higher TCR diversity was found in tumor than normal lung.

Germline assignment: CDR1 SGHNT and CDR2 YENEEA. The CDR3 loop spans 16 amino acids. Trimming took off 3 bases at V and 4 bases at J, with 19 bases between the two ends. No cell sorting was done before RNA was extracted from the tissue. The normal lung tissue was taken more than 3 cm from the tumor edge. A single count supports this clonotype. What it binds is unknown. A modified ARM-PCR protocol with three rounds of nested PCR amplified TCRbeta. In TCRdb, the multiplex PCR reads were re-called with MiXCR into one record per CDR3 protein. The sample contains some 73,000 distinct CDR3 sequences, 80% to 90% of which appear only once.

The sequence came from a man between 60 and 75 years old with non-small cell lung cancer. The rearrangement links TRBV11-3 to TRBJ2-7; D not certain. Sample: distant non-tumor lung tissue. The CDR3, as DNA: TGTGCCAGCAGCTTCCTTACAGCGACCATCGGGTACGAGCAGTACTTC. As protein: CASSFLTATIGYEQYF.